This TCR beta chain was recorded in a study of T cell responses to AZD1222 COVID-19 vaccine. V lost 3 bases, J lost 10 bases, and 16 bases lay in between. This CDR3 contains 13 residues. Looked up from germline, CDR1 is SGDLS and CDR2 is YYNGEE. The protocol was immunoSEQ multiplex PCR, while the TCRdb copy is restricted to in-frame clones and leaves out a portion. Among around 95,000 clones listed, about nine tenths were seen once. The TCR originated in an adult in good health. Material: peripheral blood, obtained on day 0 of AZD1222 vaccination. The chain is built from TRBV9 and TRBJ1-1; a possible D gene is TRBD1 (5 bases). The CDR3 is CASSASPLGGAFF. CDR3 DNA sequence: TGTGCCAGCAGCGCTAGCCCGTTGGGGGGAGCTTTCTTT. The full variable domain, in which reference TRBV9 and TRBJ1-1 provide the parts outside the CDR3, is DSGVTQTPKHLITATGQRVTLRCSPRSGDLSVYWYQQSLDQGLQFLIQYYNGEERAKGNILERFSAQQFPDLHSELNLSSLELGDSALYFCASSASPLGGAFFGQGTRLTVV.